This TCR beta chain was obtained from a study of breast tumors, draining lymph nodes, adjacent tissues. The CDR3 extends over 15 amino acids. Germline CDR1 MNHEY, CDR2 SMNVEV (reference sequence). Trimming pared 5 bases from V and 3 bases from J, leaving 14 bases between. Regarding the study as a whole: Tumors had less TCR diversity than lymph nodes, more than nontumor tissue. The data were judged consistent with most tumor T cells coming from lymph node and expanding in tumor.

Notes on this clonotype: Its antigen is as yet unknown.

TCRdb re-analysed the multiplex PCR reads in MiXCR, keeping a single row per CDR3 protein. The sample lists approximately 100,000 distinct CDR3 sequences, 21% occurring once. Axillary draining lymph nodes of breast cancer patients supplied the node samples. Sequencing was carried out using axillary lymph node tissue. The sequence came from a female donor with breast cancer. Some clones in this sample may be carry-over from other donors' samples. The rearrangement uses TRBV27 and TRBJ2-4; weak D call: TRBD2 (6 bases). Written as DNA, the CDR3 is TGTGCCAGCAGTGGGACTGGGAAGATCAAAAACATTCAGTACTTC. Translating it yields CASSGTGKIKNIQYF.